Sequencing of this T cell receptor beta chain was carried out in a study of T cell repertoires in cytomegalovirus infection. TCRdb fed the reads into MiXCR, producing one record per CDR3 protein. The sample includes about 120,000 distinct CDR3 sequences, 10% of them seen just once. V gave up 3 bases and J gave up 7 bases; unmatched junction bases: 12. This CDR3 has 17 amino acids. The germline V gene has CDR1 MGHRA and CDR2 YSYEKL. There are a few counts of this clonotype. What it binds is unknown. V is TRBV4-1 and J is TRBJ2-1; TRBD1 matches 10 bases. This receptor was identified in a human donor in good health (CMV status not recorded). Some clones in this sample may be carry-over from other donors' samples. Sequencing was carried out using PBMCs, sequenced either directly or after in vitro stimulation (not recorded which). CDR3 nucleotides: TGCGCCAGCAGCCACTACCTGACAGGGGGCACGGTAAATGAGCAGTTCTTC. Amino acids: CASSHYLTGGTVNEQFF.